Below, one TCR beta chain is given with its context. Antigen unknown. The data originate from a study of shared clonotypes between healthy human individuals. The naive CD8 subset, CD45RO-negative cells positively selected for CCR7, excluded terminally differentiated effector memory CD45RA+ cells. The study, taken as a whole, reports: Non-shared clonotypes displayed generation probabilities falling below those of clonotypes present in all four donors. Donor scarcity curtailed the genetic and exposure-history diversity represented herein. A handful of donors had 5% to 6.5% of their naive CD4 clonotypes in common. Only blood was sampled, and tissue TCR repertoires likely differ from blood ones.

V lost 5 bases and J lost 5, with 12 bases in between. CDR3 length: 13 residues. CDR1 LNHDA and CDR2 SQIVND come from the germline V gene (reference sequence). Libraries were prepared by immunoSEQ multiplex PCR; TCRdb keeps only in-frame clonotypes and omits some of them. The sample shows around 1.9 million clones, 85% to 95% of them seen only once. Sequenced material: naive CD8+ T cells from PBMCs. The TCR sequence derives from a man in his late teens or twenties in good health. Some clones in this sample may be carry-over from other donors' samples. V is TRBV19 and J is TRBJ1-1; a weak D match, TRBD1 (6 bases). CDR3 region: CASSGYRVTEAFF. CDR3 nucleotides: TGTGCCAGTAGTGGATACAGGGTTACTGAAGCTTTCTTT.